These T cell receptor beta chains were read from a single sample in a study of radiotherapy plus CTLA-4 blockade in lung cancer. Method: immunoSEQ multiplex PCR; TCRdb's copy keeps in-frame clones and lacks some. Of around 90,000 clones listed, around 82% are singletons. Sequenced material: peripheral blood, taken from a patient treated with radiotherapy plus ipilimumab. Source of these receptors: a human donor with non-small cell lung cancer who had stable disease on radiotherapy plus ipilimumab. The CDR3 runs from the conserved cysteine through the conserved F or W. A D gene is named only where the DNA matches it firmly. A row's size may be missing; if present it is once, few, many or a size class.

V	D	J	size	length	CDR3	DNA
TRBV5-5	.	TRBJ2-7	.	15	CASSLTPSSNYEQYF	TGTGCCAGCAGCTTGACTCCTAGCAGCAACTACGAGCAGTACTTC
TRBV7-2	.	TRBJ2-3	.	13	CASSLIATDTQYF	TGTGCCAGCAGCTTAATTGCTACAGATACGCAGTATTTT
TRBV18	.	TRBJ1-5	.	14	CASPPPGGPEPQHF	TGTGCCAGCCCCCCCCCGGGGGGCCCAGAGCCCCAGCATTTT
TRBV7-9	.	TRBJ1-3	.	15	CASRPQQSSGNTIYF	TGTGCCAGCAGACCCCAACAGAGCTCTGGAAACACCATATATTTT
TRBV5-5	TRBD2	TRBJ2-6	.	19	CASSLSVGRGVAGANVLTF	TGTGCCAGCAGCTTGTCGGTAGGGAGGGGAGTTGCTGGGGCCAACGTCCTGACTTTC
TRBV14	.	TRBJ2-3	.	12	CASSPRTDTQYF	TGTGCCAGCAGCCCGAGGACAGATACGCAGTATTTT
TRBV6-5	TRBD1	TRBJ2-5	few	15	CASSPSQGVGETQYF	TGTGCCAGCAGTCCTAGTCAGGGGGTGGGGGAGACCCAGTACTTC
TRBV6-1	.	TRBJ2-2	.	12	CATSLNTGELFF	TGTGCCACTTCATTGAACACCGGGGAGCTGTTTTTT
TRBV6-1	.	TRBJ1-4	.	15	CASRDDRSANEKLFF	TGTGCCAGCAGGGATGACAGGTCGGCTAATGAAAAACTGTTTTTT
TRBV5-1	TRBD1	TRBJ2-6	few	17	CASSLTGQGSGANVLTF	TGCGCCAGCAGCTTAACTGGACAGGGCTCTGGGGCCAACGTCCTGACTTTC
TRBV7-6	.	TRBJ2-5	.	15	CASSLGPSGIETQYF	TGTGCCAGCAGCTTAGGACCCTCAGGGATAGAGACCCAGTACTTC
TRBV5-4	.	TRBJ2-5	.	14	CASSLGSLREAQYF	TGTGCCAGCAGCTTGGGTTCCCTTAGGGAGGCCCAGTACTTC
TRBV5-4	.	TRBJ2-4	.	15	CASSVLTLAKNIQYF	TGTGCCAGCAGCGTGTTGACCCTAGCCAAAAACATTCAGTACTTC
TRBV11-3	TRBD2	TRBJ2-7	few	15	CASSPSGMPSYEQYF	TGTGCCAGCAGCCCTAGCGGGATGCCCTCCTACGAGCAGTACTTC
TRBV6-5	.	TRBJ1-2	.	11	CATLVGIGYTF	TGTGCCACCCTTGTGGGCATTGGCTACACCTTC
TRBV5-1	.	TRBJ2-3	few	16	CASSRTTGTSTDTQYF	TGCGCCAGCAGCCGAACCACCGGGACCAGCACAGATACGCAGTATTTT
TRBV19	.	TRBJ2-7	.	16	CASSIIRPGYSDEQYF	TGTGCCAGTAGTATTATTCGACCCGGCTATAGTGACGAGCAGTACTTC
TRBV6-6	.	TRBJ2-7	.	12	CASRRLEDEQYF	TGTGCCAGCCGGAGGCTTGAGGACGAGCAGTACTTC
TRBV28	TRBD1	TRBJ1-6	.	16	CASSLTGGSYNSPLHF	TGTGCCAGCAGTTTAACAGGGGGCTCCTATAATTCACCCCTCCACTTT
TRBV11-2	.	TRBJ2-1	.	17	CASSSLNLGQFYNEQFF	TGTGCCAGCAGCAGCTTAAATTTAGGGCAGTTTTACAATGAGCAGTTCTTC
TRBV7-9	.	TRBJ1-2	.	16	CASSLRDQGINYGYTF	TGTGCCAGCAGCTTAAGAGATCAGGGGATTAACTATGGCTACACCTTC
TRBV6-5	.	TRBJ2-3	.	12	CASSEDTDTQYF	TGTGCCAGCAGTGAGGATACAGATACGCAGTATTTT
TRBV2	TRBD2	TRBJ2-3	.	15	CASATRGLVSAAQYF	TGTGCCAGCGCCACCCGGGGACTAGTGTCAGCGGCGCAGTATTTT
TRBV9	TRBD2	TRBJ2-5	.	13	CASSTIERGAQYF	TGTGCCAGCAGTACGATAGAACGGGGGGCCCAGTACTTC
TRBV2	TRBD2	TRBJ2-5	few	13	CASRDSGGRAQYF	TGTGCCAGCAGGGATAGCGGGGGACGGGCCCAGTACTTC
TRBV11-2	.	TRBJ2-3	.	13	CASSDQGTSTQYF	TGTGCCAGCAGCGATCAGGGCACAAGTACGCAGTATTTT
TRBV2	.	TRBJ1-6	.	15	CASSDTRGWNSPLHF	TGTGCCAGCAGTGACACCAGGGGTTGGAATTCACCCCTCCACTTT
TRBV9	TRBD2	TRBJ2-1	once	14	CASGLAGGYNEQFF	TGTGCCAGCGGTTTAGCGGGAGGGTACAATGAGCAGTTCTTC
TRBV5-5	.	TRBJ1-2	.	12	CASSPRGYGYTF	TGTGCCAGCAGCCCCAGGGGCTATGGCTACACCTTC
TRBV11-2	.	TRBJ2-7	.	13	CASSLDRQGGQYF	TGTGCCAGCAGCTTAGATCGCCAGGGCGGGCAGTACTTC
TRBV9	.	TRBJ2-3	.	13	CASSALTRDTQYF	TGTGCCAGCAGCGCCCTGACTAGGGATACGCAGTATTTT
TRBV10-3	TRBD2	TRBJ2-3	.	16	CAISGRGGRYTDTQYF	TGTGCCATCAGTGGCCGGGGGGGCCGATACACAGATACGCAGTATTTT
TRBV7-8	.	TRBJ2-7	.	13	CASSLGVSYEQYF	TGTGCCAGCAGCTTAGGAGTCTCCTACGAGCAGTACTTC
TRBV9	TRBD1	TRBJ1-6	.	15	CASSGRGQGGSPLHF	TGTGCCAGCAGCGGTAGAGGACAGGGAGGTTCACCCCTCCACTTT
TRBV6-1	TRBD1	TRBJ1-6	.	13	CARSRDRFSPLHF	TGTGCCAGGTCCCGGGACAGGTTTTCACCCCTCCACTTT
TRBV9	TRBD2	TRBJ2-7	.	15	CASSPRRGGYYEQYF	TGTGCCAGCAGCCCCCGACGGGGGGGCTACTACGAGCAGTACTTC
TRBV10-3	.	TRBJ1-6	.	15	CAISEGSSYNSPLHF	TGTGCCATCAGTGAGGGGAGCTCCTATAATTCACCCCTCCACTTT
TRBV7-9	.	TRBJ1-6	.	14	CASSLDGYNSPLHF	TGTGCCAGCAGCTTAGATGGCTATAATTCACCCCTCCACTTT
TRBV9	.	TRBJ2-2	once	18	CASSVASLGTRFTGELFF	TGTGCCAGCAGCGTAGCCTCCCTTGGGACAAGGTTCACCGGGGAGCTGTTTTTT
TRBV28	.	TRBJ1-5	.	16	CASRPIQGWFDQPQHF	TGTGCCAGCAGACCCATACAGGGCTGGTTCGATCAGCCCCAGCATTTT
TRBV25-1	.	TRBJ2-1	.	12	CASSRGFNEQFF	TGTGCCAGCAGTAGGGGGTTCAATGAGCAGTTCTTC